What follows is one T cell receptor (beta chain) and its context. Its matching antigen is unknown. These data come from a study of T cells after yellow fever vaccination. For the study at large: The fractions with low cell numbers were processed using SMART-Seq v4 Ultra Low Input.

Per germline, CDR1 MDHEN and CDR2 SYDVKM. The CDR3 spans 14 residues. Trimming removed 5 bases from V and 3 bases from J, with 13 bases in between. Whole-study findings and limits: Re-detected after boosting: most primary clones, about 95% of CD4 and 80% to 90% of CD8.

By 5'RACE template switching, TCR cDNA was produced, with a universal primer site and UMIs added in the process. TCRdb re-analysed the 5' RACE reads in MiXCR, keeping a single row per CDR3 protein. The data contain approximately 74,000 distinct CDR3 sequences, more than 5.5% of them seen just once; the ten biggest clones take up 35% to 45%. This specimen consisted of CD8+ T cells sorted from PBMCs, obtained less than 6 days after the first yellow fever vaccination. The chain uses TRBV28 and TRBJ1-2; no clear D gene. This TCR was sampled from a man aged 18 to 29 who received the YFV17D yellow fever vaccine. Here the CDR3 reads CASSPPAVYYGYTF. The CDR3 bases are TGTGCCAGCAGTCCCCCGGCAGTCTACTATGGCTACACCTTC.